This is a list of T cell receptor beta chains from one sample in a study of regulatory T cells in long-lasting Graves disease. TCRdb reanalysed the multiplex PCR reads using MiXCR and keeps one entry per CDR3 protein. Of 300,000 to 500,000 distinct CDR3 sequences detected, 20% appear once; the ten largest clones hold roughly 20%. The sample was peripheral blood mononuclear cells (PBMCs), taken when the disease was refractory, from a patient treated with antithyroid drugs. The receptors stem from a female donor with Graves disease. Both conserved end residues are part of each CDR3. D genes are given only for firm matches. For some rows the clone size is stated as once, few or many, or as a class when expanded; others skip it.

D	size	J	V	CDR3	DNA
NA	NA	TRBJ1-5	TRBV12-3/TRBV12-4	CASSFGLRSNQPQHF	TGTGCCAGCAGTTTTGGGCTCAGGAGCAATCAGCCCCAGCATTTT
NA	NA	TRBJ1-6	TRBV7-2	CASSLSGGTDSPLHF	TGTGCCAGCAGCCTAAGTGGGGGGACTGATTCACCCCTCCACTTT
NA	NA	TRBJ1-5	TRBV15	CATRSAEGNQPQHF	TGTGCCACCAGGTCTGCGGAGGGGAATCAGCCCCAGCATTTT
NA	NA	TRBJ1-3	TRBV13	CASSLATDGNTIYF	TGTGCCAGCAGCTTAGCTACGGATGGAAACACCATATATTTT
NA	few	TRBJ2-7	TRBV5-1	CASSLDLGTYEQYF	TGCGCCAGCAGCTTAGACCTAGGGACTTACGAGCAGTACTTC
NA	NA	TRBJ2-7	TRBV14	CASSQGQLDEQYF	TGTGCCAGCAGCCAAGGACAATTGGACGAGCAGTACTTC
TRBD1	few	TRBJ1-2	TRBV9	CASSAKYRGRDGYTF	TGTGCCAGCAGCGCCAAATACAGGGGGCGGGATGGCTACACCTTC
NA	NA	TRBJ2-1	TRBV11-2	CASSLDPPGEQFF	TGTGCCAGCAGCTTAGATCCACCGGGTGAGCAGTTCTTC
NA	many	TRBJ2-7	TRBV28	CASRPTETYEQYF	TGTGCCAGCAGACCCACCGAGACCTACGAGCAGTACTTC
NA	many	TRBJ2-6	TRBV7-8	CASSSHWSSGANVLTF	TGTGCCAGCAGCTCCCACTGGAGCTCTGGGGCCAACGTCCTGACTTTC
NA	many	TRBJ2-7	TRBV28	CASSLGYSYEQYF	TGTGCCAGCAGTTTGGGCTACTCCTACGAGCAGTACTTC